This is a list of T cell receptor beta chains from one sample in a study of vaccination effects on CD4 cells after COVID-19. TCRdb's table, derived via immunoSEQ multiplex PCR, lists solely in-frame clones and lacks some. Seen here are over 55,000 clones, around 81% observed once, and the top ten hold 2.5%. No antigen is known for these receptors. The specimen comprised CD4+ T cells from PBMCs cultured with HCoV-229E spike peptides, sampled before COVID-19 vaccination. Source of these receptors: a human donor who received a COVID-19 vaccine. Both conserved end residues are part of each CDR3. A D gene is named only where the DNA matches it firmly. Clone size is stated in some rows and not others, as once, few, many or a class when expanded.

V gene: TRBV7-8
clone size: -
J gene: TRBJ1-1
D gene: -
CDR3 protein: CASSLARGVNTEAFF
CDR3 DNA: TGTGCCAGCAGCTTAGCGCGAGGGGTGAACACTGAAGCTTTCTTT

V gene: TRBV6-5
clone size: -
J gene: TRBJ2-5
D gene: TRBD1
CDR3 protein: CASSYSRTGETQYF
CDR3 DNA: TGTGCCAGCAGTTACTCGAGGACAGGAGAGACCCAGTACTTC

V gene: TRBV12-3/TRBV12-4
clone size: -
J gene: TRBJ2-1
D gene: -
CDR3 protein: CASSTGMGEQFF
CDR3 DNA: TGTGCCAGCAGTACAGGGATGGGTGAGCAGTTCTTC

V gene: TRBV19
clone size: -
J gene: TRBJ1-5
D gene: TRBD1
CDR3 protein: CASSNQGAGQPQHF
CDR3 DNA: TGTGCCAGTAGTAATCAGGGGGCTGGGCAGCCCCAGCATTTT

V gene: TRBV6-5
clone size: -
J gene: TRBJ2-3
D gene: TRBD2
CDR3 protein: CASSTSGGAADTQYF
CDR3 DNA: TGTGCCAGCAGTACTAGCGGGGGGGCTGCAGATACGCAGTATTTT

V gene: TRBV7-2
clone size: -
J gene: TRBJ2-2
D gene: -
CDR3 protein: CASSLDWGLELFF
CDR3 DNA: TGTGCCAGCAGCTTAGATTGGGGACTCGAGCTGTTTTTT

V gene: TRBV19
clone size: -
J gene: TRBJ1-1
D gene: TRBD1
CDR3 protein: CASSTRLWAGGMNTEAFF
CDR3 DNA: TGTGCCAGTAGTACTCGGTTATGGGCAGGGGGGATGAACACTGAAGCTTTCTTT

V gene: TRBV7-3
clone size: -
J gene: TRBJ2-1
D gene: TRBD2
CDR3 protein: CASSLLAGVNNEQFF
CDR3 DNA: TGTGCCAGCAGCTTATTGGCGGGGGTTAACAATGAGCAGTTCTTC

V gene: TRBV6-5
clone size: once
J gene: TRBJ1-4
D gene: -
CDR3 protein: CASSSGAGLEKLFF
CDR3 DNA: TGTGCCAGCAGCTCAGGGGCGGGTCTTGAAAAACTGTTTTTT

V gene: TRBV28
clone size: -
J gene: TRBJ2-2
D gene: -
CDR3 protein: CASSRPGNNGELFF
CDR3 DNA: TGTGCCAGCAGTCGACCGGGCAACAACGGGGAGCTGTTTTTT

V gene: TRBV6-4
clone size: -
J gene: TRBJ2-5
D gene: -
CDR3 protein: CASSAEGGETQYF
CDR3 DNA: TGTGCCAGCAGTGCAGAGGGGGGCGAGACCCAGTACTTC

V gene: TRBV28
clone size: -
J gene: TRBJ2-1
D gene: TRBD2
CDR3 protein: CASISVGGGASNEQFF
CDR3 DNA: TGTGCCAGCATCTCGGTCGGCGGGGGGGCCAGCAATGAGCAGTTCTTC

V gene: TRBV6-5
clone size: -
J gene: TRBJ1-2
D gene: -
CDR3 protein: CASRRDGVYGYTF
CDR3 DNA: TGTGCCAGCAGGAGGGACGGTGTCTATGGCTACACCTTC

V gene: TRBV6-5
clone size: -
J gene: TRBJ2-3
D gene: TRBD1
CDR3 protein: CASSTGQGTDTQYF
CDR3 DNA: TGTGCCAGCAGTACGGGACAGGGCACAGATACGCAGTATTTT

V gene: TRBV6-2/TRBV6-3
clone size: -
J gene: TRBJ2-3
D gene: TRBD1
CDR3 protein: CASSSTGSSQYF
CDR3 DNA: TGTGCCAGCAGTTCGACAGGGAGTTCGCAGTATTTT

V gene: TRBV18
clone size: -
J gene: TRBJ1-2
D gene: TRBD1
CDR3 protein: CASSRSRQGHNYGYTF
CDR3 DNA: TGTGCCAGCTCACGTTCAAGACAGGGGCACAACTATGGCTACACCTTC

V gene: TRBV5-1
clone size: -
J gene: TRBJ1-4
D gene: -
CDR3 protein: CASSLRRGDNEKLFF
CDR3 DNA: TGCGCCAGCAGCTTGCGAAGGGGGGATAATGAAAAACTGTTTTTT

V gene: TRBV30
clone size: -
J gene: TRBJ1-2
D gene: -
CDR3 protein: CAWRAVGGGNGYTF
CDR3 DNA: TGTGCCTGGAGGGCTGTCGGGGGTGGGAATGGCTACACCTTC

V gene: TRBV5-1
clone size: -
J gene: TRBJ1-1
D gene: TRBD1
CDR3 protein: CASSLGGQGADTEAFF
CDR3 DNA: TGCGCCAGCAGCTTGGGGGGACAGGGTGCGGACACTGAAGCTTTCTTT

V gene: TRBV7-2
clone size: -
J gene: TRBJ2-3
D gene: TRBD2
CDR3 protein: CASSLELASGGAPDTQYF
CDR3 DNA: TGTGCCAGCAGCTTAGAGCTCGCTAGCGGGGGGGCCCCAGATACGCAGTATTTT

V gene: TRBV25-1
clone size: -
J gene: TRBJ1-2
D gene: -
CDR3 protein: CASSEQANYGYTF
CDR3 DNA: TGTGCCAGCAGTGAACAAGCTAACTATGGCTACACCTTC

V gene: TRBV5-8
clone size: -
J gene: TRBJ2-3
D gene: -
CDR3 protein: CASSLGERTSTDTQYF
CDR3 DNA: TGTGCCAGCAGCTTGGGGGAACGCACTAGCACAGATACGCAGTATTTT